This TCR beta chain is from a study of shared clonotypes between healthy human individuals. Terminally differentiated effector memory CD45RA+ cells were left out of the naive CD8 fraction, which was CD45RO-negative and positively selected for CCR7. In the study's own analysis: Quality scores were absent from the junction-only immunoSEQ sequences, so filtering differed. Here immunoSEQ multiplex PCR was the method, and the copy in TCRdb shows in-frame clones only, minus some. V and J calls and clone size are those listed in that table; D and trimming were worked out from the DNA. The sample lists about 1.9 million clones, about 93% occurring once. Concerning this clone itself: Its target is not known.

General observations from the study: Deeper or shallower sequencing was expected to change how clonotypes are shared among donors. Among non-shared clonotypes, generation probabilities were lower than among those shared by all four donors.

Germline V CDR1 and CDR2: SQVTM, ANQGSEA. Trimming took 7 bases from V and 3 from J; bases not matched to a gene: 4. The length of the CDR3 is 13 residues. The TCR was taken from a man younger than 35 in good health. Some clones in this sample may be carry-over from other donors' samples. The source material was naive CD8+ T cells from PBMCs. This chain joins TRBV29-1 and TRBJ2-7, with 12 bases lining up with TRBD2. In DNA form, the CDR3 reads TGCAGCGCCCTGACTAGCGGGGGCTACGAGCAGTACTTC. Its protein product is CSALTSGGYEQYF.